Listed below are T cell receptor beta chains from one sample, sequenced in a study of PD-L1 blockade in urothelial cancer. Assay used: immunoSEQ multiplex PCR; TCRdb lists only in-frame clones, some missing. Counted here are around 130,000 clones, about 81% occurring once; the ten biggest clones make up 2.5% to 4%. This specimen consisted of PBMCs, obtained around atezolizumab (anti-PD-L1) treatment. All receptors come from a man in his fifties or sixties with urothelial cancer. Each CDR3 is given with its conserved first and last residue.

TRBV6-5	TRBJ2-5	CASSRDWAQETQYF
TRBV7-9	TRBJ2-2	CASSKGLAGTTNTGELFF
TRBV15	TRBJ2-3	CATSRAQLVTDTQYF
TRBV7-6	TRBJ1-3	CASSWGDTIYF
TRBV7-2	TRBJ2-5	CASSLGVVSGAQETQYF
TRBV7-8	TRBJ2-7	CASSSGTSLFHEQYF
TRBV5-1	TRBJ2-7	CASSFGQDYEQYF
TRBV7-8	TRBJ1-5	CASSLNNRPSPQHF
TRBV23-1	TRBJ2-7	CASSQRGYEQYF
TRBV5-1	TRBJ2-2	CASSHPRDRDTGELFF
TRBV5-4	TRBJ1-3	CASSEGGAGASGNTIYF
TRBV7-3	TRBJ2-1	CASSSTGVEQFF
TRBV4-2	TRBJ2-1	CASSQEPGGSSYNEQFF
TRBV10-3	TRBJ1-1	CAISETGLDTEAFF
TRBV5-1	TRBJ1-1	CASSARQGARTEAFF
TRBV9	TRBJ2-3	CASSVEGARTDTQYF
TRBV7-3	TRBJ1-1	CASSLRQNTEAFF
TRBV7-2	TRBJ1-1	CASSRIERTEAFF
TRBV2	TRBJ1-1	CASKARVEAEAFF
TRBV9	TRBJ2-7	CASSGGISSSYEQYF
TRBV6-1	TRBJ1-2	CASSETLMLANYGYTF
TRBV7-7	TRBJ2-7	CASSLGPGSAYEQYF
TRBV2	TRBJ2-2	CASNTRLVSTGELFF
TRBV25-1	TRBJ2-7	CASSRHGGYEQYF
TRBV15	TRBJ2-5	CATSSLPPRVEQYF
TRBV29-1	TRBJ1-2	CSATGAINYGYTF
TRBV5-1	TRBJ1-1	CASSLEWVGGGHTEAFF
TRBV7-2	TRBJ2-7	CASSLGLAAGFEQYF
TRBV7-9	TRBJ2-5	CASSLVPSGRETQYF
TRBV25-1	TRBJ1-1	CASRDRTNTEAFF
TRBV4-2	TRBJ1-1	CASSQGLKLLDEAFF
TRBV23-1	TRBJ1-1	CASSQRTGGGNTEAFF
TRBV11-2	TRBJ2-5	CASSLDLAGRETQYF
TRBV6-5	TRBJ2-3	CASRGGARTDTQYF
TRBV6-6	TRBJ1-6	CASSPSTPLHF
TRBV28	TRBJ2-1	CASRDGTTRNLNEQFF
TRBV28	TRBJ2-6	CASSPGTHDSGANVLTF
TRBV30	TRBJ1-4	CAWRGGGTGLTNEKLFF
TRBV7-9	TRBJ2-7	CASSKQDYEQYF
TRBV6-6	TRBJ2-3	CASSTSGSFPDTQYF
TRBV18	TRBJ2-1	CASSPAVGSYNEQFF
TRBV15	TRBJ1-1	CATSRDLPAEAFF
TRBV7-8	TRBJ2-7	CASSGRDPGPYEQYF
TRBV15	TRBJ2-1	CATSRVEYNEQFF
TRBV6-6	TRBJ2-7	CASSPDYLKTYEQYF
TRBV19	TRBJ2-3	CASSTAGTSPDTQYF
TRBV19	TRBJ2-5	CASARQGRETQYF
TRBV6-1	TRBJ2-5	CASSVAPGLVYF